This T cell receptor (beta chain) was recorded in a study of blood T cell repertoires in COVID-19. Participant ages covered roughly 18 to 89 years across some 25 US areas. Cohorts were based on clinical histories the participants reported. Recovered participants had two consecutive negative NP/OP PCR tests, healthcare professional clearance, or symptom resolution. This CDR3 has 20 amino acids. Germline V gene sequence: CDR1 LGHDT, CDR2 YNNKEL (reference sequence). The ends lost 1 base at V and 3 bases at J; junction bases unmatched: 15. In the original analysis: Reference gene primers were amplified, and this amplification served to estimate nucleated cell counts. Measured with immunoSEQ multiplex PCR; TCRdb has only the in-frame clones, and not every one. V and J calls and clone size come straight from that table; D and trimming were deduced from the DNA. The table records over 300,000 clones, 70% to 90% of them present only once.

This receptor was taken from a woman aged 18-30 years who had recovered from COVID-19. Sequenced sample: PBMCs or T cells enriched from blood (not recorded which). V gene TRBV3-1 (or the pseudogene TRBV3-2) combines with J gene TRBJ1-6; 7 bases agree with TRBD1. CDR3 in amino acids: CASSQGSGSFGTDYNSPLHF. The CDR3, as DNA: TGTGCCAGCAGCCAAGGTTCTGGGTCGTTTGGGACAGACTATAATTCACCCCTCCACTTT.